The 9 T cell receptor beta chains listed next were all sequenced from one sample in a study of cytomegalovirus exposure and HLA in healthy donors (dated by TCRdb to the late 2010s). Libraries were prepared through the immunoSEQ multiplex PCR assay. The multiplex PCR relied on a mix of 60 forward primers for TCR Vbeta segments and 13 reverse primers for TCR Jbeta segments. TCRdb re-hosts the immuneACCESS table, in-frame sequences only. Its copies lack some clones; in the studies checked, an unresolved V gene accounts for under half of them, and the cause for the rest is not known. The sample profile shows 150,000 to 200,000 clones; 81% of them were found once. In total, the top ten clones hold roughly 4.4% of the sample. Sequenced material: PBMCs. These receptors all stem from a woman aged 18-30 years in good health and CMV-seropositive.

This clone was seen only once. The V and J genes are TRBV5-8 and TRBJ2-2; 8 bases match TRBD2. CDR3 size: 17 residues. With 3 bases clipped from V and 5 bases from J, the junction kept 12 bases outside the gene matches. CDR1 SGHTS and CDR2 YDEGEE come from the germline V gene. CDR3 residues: CASSSAGLAHVTGELFF. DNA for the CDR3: TGTGCCAGCAGCTCCGCCGGACTAGCCCACGTAACCGGGGAGCTGTTTTTT.

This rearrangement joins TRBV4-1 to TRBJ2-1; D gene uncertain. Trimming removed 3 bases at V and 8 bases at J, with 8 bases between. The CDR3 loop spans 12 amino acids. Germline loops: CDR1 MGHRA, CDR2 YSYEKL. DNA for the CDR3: TGCGCCAGCAGCCAGGTCGGTCATGAGCAGTTCTTC. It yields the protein CASSQVGHEQFF.

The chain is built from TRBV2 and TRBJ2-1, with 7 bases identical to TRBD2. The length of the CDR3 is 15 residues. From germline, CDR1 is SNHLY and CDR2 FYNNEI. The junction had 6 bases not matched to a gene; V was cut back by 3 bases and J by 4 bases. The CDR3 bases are TGTGCCAGCAGTGAGTTGGGGGGGAGTTACAATGAGCAGTTCTTC. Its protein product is CASSELGGSYNEQFF.

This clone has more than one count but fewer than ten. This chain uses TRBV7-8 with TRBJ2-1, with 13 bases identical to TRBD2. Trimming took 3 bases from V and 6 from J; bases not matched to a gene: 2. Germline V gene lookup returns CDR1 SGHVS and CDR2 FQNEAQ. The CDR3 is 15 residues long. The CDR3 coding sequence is TGTGCCAGCAGCTTGGGACTAGCGGGGATCAATGAGCAGTTCTTC. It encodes CASSLGLAGINEQFF.

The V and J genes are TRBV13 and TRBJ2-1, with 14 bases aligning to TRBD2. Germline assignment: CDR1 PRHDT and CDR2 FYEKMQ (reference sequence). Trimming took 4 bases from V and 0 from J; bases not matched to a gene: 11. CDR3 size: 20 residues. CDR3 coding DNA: TGTGCCAGCAGCTCAACCGGGACTAGCGGGGGCCTAAGCTCCTACAATGAGCAGTTCTTC. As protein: CASSSTGTSGGLSSYNEQFF. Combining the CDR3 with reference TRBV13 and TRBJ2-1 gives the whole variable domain AAGVIQSPRHLIKEKRETATLKCYPIPRHDTVYWYQQGPGQDPQFLISFYEKMQSDKGSIPDRFSAQQFSDYHSELNMSSLELGDSALYFCASSSTGTSGGLSSYNEQFFGPGTRLTVL.

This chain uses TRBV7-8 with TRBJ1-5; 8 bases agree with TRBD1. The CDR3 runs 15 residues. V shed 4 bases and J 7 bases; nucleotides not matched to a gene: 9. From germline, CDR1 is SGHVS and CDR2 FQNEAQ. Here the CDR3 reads CASSSDRGLEQPQHF. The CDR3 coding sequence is TGTGCCAGCAGCTCAGACAGGGGTTTGGAACAGCCCCAGCATTTT.

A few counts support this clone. The CDR3 spells CASSDRGDTEAFF. As DNA, the CDR3 is TGTGCCAGCAGTGACAGGGGAGACACTGAAGCTTTCTTT. The V call is TRBV6-5, the J call TRBJ1-1, with 8 bases fitting TRBD1. V was clipped by 5 bases and J by 3 bases; unmatched bases: 2. CDR1 is MNHEY and CDR2 is SVGAGI in the germline V gene. The length of the CDR3 is 13 residues.

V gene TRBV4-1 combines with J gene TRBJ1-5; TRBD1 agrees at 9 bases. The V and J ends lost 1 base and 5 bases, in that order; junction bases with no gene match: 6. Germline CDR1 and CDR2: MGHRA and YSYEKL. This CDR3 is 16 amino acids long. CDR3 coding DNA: TGCGCCAGCAGCCAAGTGGGACAGGGTCGGGATCAGCCCCAGCATTTT. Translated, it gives CASSQVGQGRDQPQHF.

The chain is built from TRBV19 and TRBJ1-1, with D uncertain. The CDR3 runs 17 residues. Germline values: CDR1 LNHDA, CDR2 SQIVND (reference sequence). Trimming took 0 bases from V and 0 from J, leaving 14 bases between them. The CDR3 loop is CASSIDAEAPMNTEAFF. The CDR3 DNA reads TGTGCCAGTAGTATAGATGCGGAAGCCCCAATGAACACTGAAGCTTTCTTT.